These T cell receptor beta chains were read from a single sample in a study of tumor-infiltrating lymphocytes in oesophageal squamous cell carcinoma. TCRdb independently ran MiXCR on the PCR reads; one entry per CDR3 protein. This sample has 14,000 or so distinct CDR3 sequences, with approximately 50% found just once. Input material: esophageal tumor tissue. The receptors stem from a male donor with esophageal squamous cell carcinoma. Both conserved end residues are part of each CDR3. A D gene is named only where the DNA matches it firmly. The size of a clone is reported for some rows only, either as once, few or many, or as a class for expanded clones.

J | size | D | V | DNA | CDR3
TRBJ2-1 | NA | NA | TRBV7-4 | TGTGCCAGCAGCTTAGGGTACGGGGAAGAGACCCAGTTCTTC | CASSLGYGEETQFF
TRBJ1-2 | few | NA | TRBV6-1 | TGTGCCAGCACCCCAGGGAGGGGGGCTTCTGGCTACACCTTC | CASTPGRGASGYTF
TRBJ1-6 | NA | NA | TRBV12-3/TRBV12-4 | TGTGCCAGCAGTCTCGCCGGGACCATAAGGTCACCCCTCCACTTT | CASSLAGTIRSPLHF
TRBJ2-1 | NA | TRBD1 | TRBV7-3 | TGTGCCAGCAGCTGGACAGGGGCCTACAATGAGCAGTTCTTC | CASSWTGAYNEQFF
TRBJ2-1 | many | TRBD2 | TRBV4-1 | TGCGCCAGCAGCCAAGTTTTGATGCGGGAGTACAATGAGCAGTTCTTC | CASSQVLMREYNEQFF
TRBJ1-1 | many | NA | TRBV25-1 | TGTGCCAGCAGTGAATCTTATCAATCGGCCACTGAAGCTTTCTTT | CASSESYQSATEAFF
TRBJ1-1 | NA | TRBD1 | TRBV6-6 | TGTGCCAGCAGTTACGGTCCAGGGGGCGAAAGGTACGAGCAGTACTTT | CASSYGPGGERYEQYF
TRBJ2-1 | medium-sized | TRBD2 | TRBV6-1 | TGTGCCAGCAGCGGACTAGCGGGAGGTCATCGCTACAATGAGCAGTTCTTC | CASSGLAGGHRYNEQFF
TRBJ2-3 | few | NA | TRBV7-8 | TGTGCCAGCAGGATGTCCCGTGAGCCAACGCAGTATTTT | CASRMSREPTQYF
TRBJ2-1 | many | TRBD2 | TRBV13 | TGTGCCAGCAGCCGCAGACTAGCGGGGGGCTCCTACAATGAGCAGTTCTTC | CASSRRLAGGSYNEQFF
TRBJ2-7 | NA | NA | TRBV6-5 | TGTGCCAGCAGTAAGACAGTCGACCCTTCCTACGAGCAGTACTTC | CASSKTVDPSYEQYF
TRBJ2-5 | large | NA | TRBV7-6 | TGTGCCAGCAGGAAGAGGGGCTCCGACGTTGGGGAGACCCAGTACTTC | CASRKRGSDVGETQYF
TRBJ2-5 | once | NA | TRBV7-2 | TGTGCCAGCAGCGCCGCGGGAAGGGCTGAGACCCAGTACTTC | CASSAAGRAETQYF
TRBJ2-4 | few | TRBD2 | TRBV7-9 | TGTGCCAGCAGCCCTCTAGCGGGGGGGCGGGGAGCCAAAAACATTCAGTACTTC | CASSPLAGGRGAKNIQYF
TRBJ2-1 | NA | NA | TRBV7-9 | TGTGCCAGCAGCTTAGCGTTCGATGAGCAGTTCTTC | CASSLAFDEQFF
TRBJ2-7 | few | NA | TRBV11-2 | TGTGCCAGCAGCTTAATAGTAAGGGGAAACGCGCAGTACTTC | CASSLIVRGNAQYF
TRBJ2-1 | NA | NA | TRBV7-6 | TGTGCTAGCAGCTCCCATCCTACGGGGACTGAGCAGTTCTTC | CASSSHPTGTEQFF
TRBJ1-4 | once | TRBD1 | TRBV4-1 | TGCGCCAGCAGCCGCGGACAGGGAGGGGATGAAAAACTGTTTTTT | CASSRGQGGDEKLFF
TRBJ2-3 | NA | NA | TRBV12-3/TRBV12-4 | TGTGCCAGCAGTGCAACTAGGGATACGCAGTATTTT | CASSATRDTQYF
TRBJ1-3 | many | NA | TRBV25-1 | TGTGCCAGCAGTGGGCCAGGAAAAAACACCATATATTTT | CASSGPGKNTIYF
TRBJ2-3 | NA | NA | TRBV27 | TGTGCCAGCAGTTTGGGCAGAAACACAGATACGCAGTATTTT | CASSLGRNTDTQYF
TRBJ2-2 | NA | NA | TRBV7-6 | TGTGCCAGCAGCTTAGATGGGCTAGTTGACACCGGGGAGCTGTTTTTT | CASSLDGLVDTGELFF
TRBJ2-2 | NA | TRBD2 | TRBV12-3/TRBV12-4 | TGTGCCAGCAGGGATAGGGGCGGGGGGAACACCGGGGAGCTGTTTTTT | CASRDRGGGNTGELFF
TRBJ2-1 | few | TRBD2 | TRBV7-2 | TGTGCCAGCAGCTTACTTAGCGGGGGTTGGGATGAGCAGTTCTTC | CASSLLSGGWDEQFF
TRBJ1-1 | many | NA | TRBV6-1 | TGTGCCAGCTTACCCGGGACAACCAACACTGAAGCTTTCTTT | CASLPGTTNTEAFF
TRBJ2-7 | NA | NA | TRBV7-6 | TGTGCCAGCAGCGGGAAAGGCGGGCCCTACGAGCAGTACTTC | CASSGKGGPYEQYF
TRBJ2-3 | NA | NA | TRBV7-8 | TGTGCCAGCAGCTTAGGGCTGGATACGCAGTATTTT | CASSLGLDTQYF
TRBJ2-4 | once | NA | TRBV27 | TGTGCCAGCAGTCACACAGGAATAGCCAAAAACATTCAGTACTTC | CASSHTGIAKNIQYF
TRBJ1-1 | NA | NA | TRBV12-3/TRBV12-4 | TGTGCCAGCAGTGCTGGACAGAAGAACACTGAAGCTTTCTTT | CASSAGQKNTEAFF
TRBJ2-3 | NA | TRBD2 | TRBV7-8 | TGTGCCAGCAGCTTAGGAGGGAGGGAGGATACGCAGTATTTT | CASSLGGREDTQYF
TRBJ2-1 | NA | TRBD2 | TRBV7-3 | TGTGCCAGCAGCTTAATCGGCGGGAGTGTACAGGAAAATGAGCAGTTCTTC | CASSLIGGSVQENEQFF
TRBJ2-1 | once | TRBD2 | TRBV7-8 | TGTGCCAGCAGCTTCCTCCGGGACTACCGATACAATGAGCAGTTCTTC | CASSFLRDYRYNEQFF
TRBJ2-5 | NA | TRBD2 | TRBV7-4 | TGTGCCAGCAGCTTAGGAGCCGGGACTAGCGGGAGAAAGACCCAGTACTTC | CASSLGAGTSGRKTQYF
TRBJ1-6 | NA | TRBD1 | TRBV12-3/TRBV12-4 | TGTGCCAGCACCAGGGGGGGTGTTAATTCACCCCTCCACTTT | CASTRGGVNSPLHF
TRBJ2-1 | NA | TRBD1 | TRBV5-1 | TGCGCCAGCAGCTTTGGGACAGGGGGCAATGAGCAGTTCTTC | CASSFGTGGNEQFF
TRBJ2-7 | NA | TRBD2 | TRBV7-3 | TGTGCCAGCAGCTTCCTAGCGGGAGCCTACAATGAGCAGTACTTC | CASSFLAGAYNEQYF
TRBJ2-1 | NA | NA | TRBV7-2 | TGTGCCAGCCAAGAACGGTATAATTCACCCCTCCACTTC | CASQERYNSPLHF
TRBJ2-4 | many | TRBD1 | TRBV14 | TGTGCCAGCAGCCAAGAAGCAGGGGGCGGTTCACCCCTCCACTTC | CASSQEAGGGSPLHF
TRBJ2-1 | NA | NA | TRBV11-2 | TGTGCCAGCAGCTTAGTTCCGGTTCGCCACAATGAGCAGTTCTTC | CASSLVPVRHNEQFF
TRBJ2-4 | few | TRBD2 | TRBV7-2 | TGTGCCAGCAGCTTTAGGGAGGGGAACATTCAGTACTTC | CASSFREGNIQYF
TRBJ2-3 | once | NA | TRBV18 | TGTGCCAGCTCAAAGGAATACCTAAACACAGATACGCAGTATTTT | CASSKEYLNTDTQYF
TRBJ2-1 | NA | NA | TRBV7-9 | TGTGCCAGCAGCCCCGGGGGGCCTTACAATGAGCAGTTCTTC | CASSPGGPYNEQFF
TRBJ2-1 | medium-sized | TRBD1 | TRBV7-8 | TGTGCCAGCAGCAAGGGGTACGGGACAGAGACATATTACAATGAGCAGTTCTTC | CASSKGYGTETYYNEQFF
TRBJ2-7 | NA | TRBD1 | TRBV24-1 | TGTGCCACCAGCTCGGTTACGACAGGGGATGGGGACAATGAGCAGTACTTC | CATSSVTTGDGDNEQYF
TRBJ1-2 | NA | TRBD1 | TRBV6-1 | TGTGCCAGCAGTGAAGCCACAGGGGGATACTATGGCTACACCTTC | CASSEATGGYYGYTF
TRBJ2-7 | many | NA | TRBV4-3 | TGCGCCAGCAGCCAAGATCGCGGGACATTAACCTACGAGCAGTACTTC | CASSQDRGTLTYEQYF
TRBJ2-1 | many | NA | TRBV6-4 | TGTGCCAGCAGTGACGGACGAGATCGGGGAAATGAGCAGTTCTTC | CASSDGRDRGNEQFF
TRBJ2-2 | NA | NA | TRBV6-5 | TGTGCCAGCATTCGGACAGATTTCACCGGGGAGCTGTTTTTT | CASIRTDFTGELFF
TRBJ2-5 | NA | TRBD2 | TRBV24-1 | TGTGCCACCAGTGATTTGAGGCGGGGGGGGAATGAGCAGTACTTC | CATSDLRRGGNEQYF